The 31 T cell receptor beta chains in this list originate from one sample, sequenced in a study of blood T cell repertoires in COVID-19 (dated by TCRdb to 2018 to 2021). The library was produced with the immunoSEQ multiplex PCR assay. Drawn from immuneACCESS, this table holds only the in-frame rearrangements with V and J called that TCRdb kept. Clones are partly lost; checked studies trace under half to an unresolved V gene and leave the rest unexplained. The table for this sample lists 70,000 or so clones; roughly four fifths of them were counted only once. About 15% of the sample is held by the ten biggest clonotypes. Sequences were obtained from peripheral blood. Every receptor here comes from a man aged 60-69 years with COVID-19, enrolled during active disease.

The V gene is TRBV19, the J gene TRBJ2-1; a weak D match, TRBD1 (5 bases). Per germline, CDR1 LNHDA and CDR2 SQIVND (reference sequence). Trimming removed 6 bases at V and 4 bases at J, with 25 bases between. CDR3 length: 18 residues. As DNA, the CDR3 is TGTGCCAGTAGCCGCCCCGTGGCTACAGGTAAAAAATACAATGAGCAGTTCTTC. It is translated as CASSRPVATGKKYNEQFF.

The chain joins TRBV2 to TRBJ2-7; TRBD2 is a possible D gene (5 bases). The CDR3 is 14 residues long. Germline V gene data show CDR1 as SNHLY and CDR2 as FYNNEI. Trimming stripped 3 bases from V and 5 bases from J, with 14 bases between. CDR3 DNA: TGTGCCAGCAGTGACCGGGGTGGTGTTGACGAGCAGTACTTC. Residues: CASSDRGGVDEQYF.

The chain couples TRBV21-1 to TRBJ2-5; the D call in the table, TRBD2, was not verified against the DNA. TRBV21-1 is shown as a pseudogene. The CDR3 consists of 14 residues. This CDR3 is CASTPRGDWETQYF. The CDR3 bases are TGTGCCAGCACCCCTCGAGGAGACTGGGAGACCCAGTACTTC.

There are a few counts of this clone. The chain combines TRBV2 with TRBJ1-1, with TRBD1 matching 8 bases. Germline values: CDR1 SNHLY, CDR2 FYNNEI. V lost 4 bases and J lost 5; bases outside the gene matches: 6. The CDR3 length is 14 residues. CDR3 bases: TGTGCCAGCAGTGTAGAACAGGGGGTTACTGAAGCTTTCTTT. Protein sequence: CASSVEQGVTEAFF.

This clone was counted once. The chain recombines TRBV9 with TRBJ2-3; TRBD1 is a possible D gene (5 bases). CDR1 is SGDLS, CDR2 YYNGEE, per germline. V was trimmed by 0 bases and J by 1 base, leaving 15 bases between them. CDR3 length: 17 residues. CDR3 protein: CASSVEVAGWGTDTQYF. The CDR3 DNA is TGTGCCAGCAGCGTAGAGGTGGCAGGGTGGGGCACAGATACGCAGTATTTT.

This clone was picked up a small number of times. The CDR3 is CSVDEGIRNEQYF. The CDR3, as DNA: TGCAGCGTTGATGAGGGCATCAGAAACGAGCAGTACTTC. The J gene is TRBJ2-7, the V gene TRBV29-1; a possible D gene is TRBD2 (5 bases). The CDR3 covers 13 residues. With 3 bases removed from V and 5 bases from J, the gap between germline ends came to 14 bases. Germline V CDR1 and CDR2: SQVTM, ANQGSEA.

The V call is TRBV30, the J call TRBJ1-6, with D perhaps matching TRBD1 (5 bases). Per the germline V gene, CDR1 is GTSNPN and CDR2 is SVGIG (reference sequence). The CDR3 loop spans 15 amino acids. V was clipped by 4 bases and J by 7 bases, with 17 bases between them. The CDR3 loop is CAWTFGGAGNSPLHF. DNA of the CDR3: TGTGCCTGGACCTTTGGCGGAGCAGGGAATTCACCCCTCCACTTT.

V and J are TRBV28 and TRBJ1-4, with D unclear. Per the germline V gene, CDR1 is MDHEN and CDR2 is SYDVKM. The CDR3 sequence is 16 residues long. Trimming stripped 5 bases from V and 5 bases from J, with 18 bases between. CDR3 amino acids: CASSLRPGRSNEKLFF. The CDR3 DNA reads as TGTGCCAGCAGTCTCAGACCGGGAAGGTCCAATGAAAAACTGTTTTTT.

The genes are TRBV10-3 and TRBJ2-7; D unresolved. Deletions cut 4 bases from V and 0 bases from J, with 13 bases between. Germline CDR1 is ENHRY and CDR2 is SYGVKD. The CDR3 covers 15 residues. CDR3 nucleotide sequence: TGTGCCATCAGTGGCGCCCCCACGGGCTCCTACGAGCAGTACTTC. Translation: CAISGAPTGSYEQYF.

The CDR3 DNA reads TGTGCCAGCAGCCTTGCCGGGAGGGTGAGCACTGAAGCTTTCTTT. Its protein product is CASSLAGRVSTEAFF. The chain recombines TRBV28 with TRBJ1-1; D remains unclear. CDR1 is MDHEN, CDR2 SYDVKM, per germline. This CDR3 is 15 amino acids long. V shed 6 bases and J shed 4 bases, with 18 bases lying between them.

The chain employs TRBV2 and TRBJ1-2, with 8 bases fitting TRBD1. This CDR3 comprises 13 residues. Per germline, CDR1 SNHLY and CDR2 FYNNEI. With 6 bases clipped from V and 6 bases from J, the junction kept 6 bases outside the gene matches. The CDR3 reads CASRGTGLNGYTF. CDR3 nucleotides: TGTGCCAGCAGGGGGACAGGACTTAATGGCTACACCTTC.

The chain links TRBV6-5 to TRBJ2-3; tentatively, D is TRBD1 (5 bases). Per germline, CDR1 MNHEY and CDR2 SVGAGI. Between the trimmed V and J ends, which lost 7 bases and 2 bases, there was a span of 10 bases. CDR3 length: 13 amino acids. The DNA for the CDR3 is TGTGCCAGCACCAGGGTCCACACAGATACGCAGTATTTT. Amino acid sequence: CASTRVHTDTQYF.

This sequence joins TRBV6-1 and TRBJ1-2; possibly TRBD1 for D (6 bases). Trimming removed 3 bases at V and 0 bases at J, with 8 bases between. Germline values: CDR1 MNHNS, CDR2 SASEGT. This CDR3 is 14 amino acids long. CDR3 nucleotides: TGTGCCAGCAGTGACCGGACAGCTAACTATGGCTACACCTTC. This gives the protein CASSDRTANYGYTF.

The chain combines TRBV11-3 with TRBJ2-2; 7 bases are a match to TRBD1. With 3 bases clipped from V and 3 bases from J, the junction kept 1 base outside the gene matches. The germline V gene has CDR1 SGHNT and CDR2 YENEEA. This CDR3 comprises 14 residues. CDR3 sequence (DNA): TGTGCCAGCAGCTTCGGACAGGACACCGGGGAGCTGTTTTTT. It yields the protein CASSFGQDTGELFF. Using reference TRBV11-3 and TRBJ2-2 for the parts outside the CDR3, the full variable domain is EAGVVQSPRYKIIEKKQPVAFWCNPISGHNTLYWYLQNLGQGPELLIRYENEEAVDDSQLPKDRFSAERLKGVDSTLKIQPAELGDSAVYLCASSFGQDTGELFFGEGSRLTVL.

The chain couples TRBV29-1 to TRBJ1-1; 10 positions match TRBD1. The CDR3 is 13 amino acids. V lost 1 base and J lost 5; bases outside the gene matches: 1. Germline lookup yields CDR1 SQVTM and CDR2 ANQGSEA. The CDR3 loop reads CSVEGDRGTEAFF. CDR3 coding DNA: TGCAGCGTTGAAGGGGACAGGGGAACTGAAGCTTTCTTT.

The chain's CDR3 is CASSRATYTGELFF. CDR3 bases: TGTGCCAGCAGCCGAGCGACTTATACCGGGGAGCTGTTTTTT. The rearrangement uses TRBV14 and TRBJ2-2, with D unclear. The CDR3 runs 14 residues. V dropped 4 bases and J dropped 5 bases, with 11 bases sitting between them. Germline V CDR1 and CDR2: SGHDN, FVKESK. The full variable domain, rest sourced from reference TRBV14 and TRBJ2-2, is EAGVTQFPSHSVIEKGQTVTLRCDPISGHDNLYWYRRVMGKEIKFLLHFVKESKQDESGMPNNRFLAERTGGTYSTLKVQPAELEDSGVYFCASSRATYTGELFFGEGSRLTVL.

This clone showed up just a few times. CDR3 amino acids: CATSRGRKGDTEAFF. CDR3 coding DNA: TGTGCCACCAGCAGAGGAAGGAAGGGGGACACTGAAGCTTTCTTT. The chain combines TRBV15 with TRBJ1-1; maybe TRBD1 (6 bases). Germline CDR1 is LNHNV and CDR2 is YYDKDF (reference sequence). V was trimmed by 1 base and J by 3 bases, leaving 12 bases between them. The CDR3 has 15 amino acids.

The chain joins TRBV2 to TRBJ2-6; D is possibly TRBD2 (5 bases). The CDR3 has 15 residues. Germline V gene lookup returns CDR1 SNHLY and CDR2 FYNNEI. Trimming took off 3 bases at V and 2 bases at J, with 8 bases between the two ends. CDR3 residues: CASSETGAGANVLTF. The CDR3 DNA reads TGTGCCAGCAGTGAGACCGGGGCTGGGGCCAACGTCCTGACTTTC.

The rearrangement joins TRBV28 to TRBJ2-6; unclear D gene. Deletions cut 3 bases from V and 0 bases from J, with 9 bases between. Germline assignment: CDR1 MDHEN and CDR2 SYDVKM. The length of the CDR3 is 16 residues. CDR3 DNA: TGTGCCAGCAGTTTGAGGCGGCACTCTGGGGCCAACGTCCTGACTTTC. Translating it yields CASSLRRHSGANVLTF.

The chain carries TRBV5-6 and TRBJ1-5; a possible D gene is TRBD1 (6 bases). The CDR3 is 15 amino acids. Germline CDR1 is SGHDT and CDR2 is YYEEEE. Trimming stripped 0 bases from V and 4 bases from J, with 11 bases between. The CDR3 sequence is CASSLAGAGNQPQHF. DNA for the CDR3: TGTGCCAGCAGCTTGGCAGGGGCTGGGAATCAGCCCCAGCATTTT.

This clone was detected only a few times. This chain connects TRBV15 to TRBJ1-6; the match to TRBD1 covers 7 bases. The CDR3 is made up of 14 amino acids. V shed 5 bases and J 8 bases; nucleotides not matched to a gene: 6. CDR1 and CDR2 (germline): LNHNV, YYDKDF (reference sequence). Written as DNA, the CDR3 is TGTGCCACCAGCTTAAGGCAGGGGGATTCACCCCTCCACTTT. Translated: CATSLRQGDSPLHF.

The V and J genes are TRBV10-2 and TRBJ1-6; 8 positions match TRBD1. V shed 2 bases and J 9 bases; nucleotides not matched to a gene: 6. Germline CDR1 reads WSHSY; CDR2 reads SAAADI. The CDR3 runs to 15 residues. This CDR3 is CASSEPTGEGSPLHF. CDR3 in DNA: TGCGCCAGCAGTGAGCCGACAGGGGAGGGTTCACCCCTCCACTTT.

This chain connects TRBV5-1 to TRBJ2-2, with a possible D match to TRBD1 (5 bases). Germline lookup yields CDR1 SGHRS and CDR2 YFSETQ. The CDR3 contains 13 residues. The V end was cut by 2 bases, the J end by 3 bases, with 5 bases between. CDR3 in amino acids: CASSLQDTGELFF. CDR3 nucleotide sequence: TGCGCCAGCAGCTTACAGGACACCGGGGAGCTGTTTTTT.

V usage is TRBV9 and J usage is TRBJ2-1; 7 bases map to TRBD2. J was trimmed by 7 bases and V by 2 bases; bases with no gene match: 6. Per germline, CDR1 SGDLS and CDR2 YYNGEE. The CDR3 totals 14 residues. CDR3 in DNA: TGTGCCAGCAGCGTTACTAGCGCCACGAATGAGCAGTTCTTC. It translates to CASSVTSATNEQFF.

The chain has TRBV3-1 (or the pseudogene TRBV3-2) and TRBJ1-2; maybe TRBD1 (6 bases). Trimming removed 4 bases at V and 6 bases at J, with 12 bases between. The CDR3 spans 13 residues. CDR1 and CDR2 (germline): LGHDT, YNNKEL (reference sequence). CDR3 DNA: TGTGCCAGCAGCCGGCGGGGGGCGGATGGCTACACCTTC. Translating gives CASSRRGADGYTF.

The chain recombines TRBV15 with TRBJ2-3; possible D gene TRBD2, 6 bases. The CDR3 is made up of 15 amino acids. Looked up from germline, CDR1 is LNHNV and CDR2 is YYDKDF (reference sequence). Between the trimmed V and J ends, which lost 4 bases and 2 bases, there was a span of 13 bases. The CDR3, as DNA: TGTGCCACCAGCAAGTCCGGGGGATTCACAGATACGCAGTATTTT. Encoded protein: CATSKSGGFTDTQYF.

This chain connects TRBV21-1 to TRBJ1-3; TRBD1 is the table's D call, not checked against the DNA. TRBV21-1 is flagged as a pseudogene. The CDR3 covers 16 residues. The CDR3 spells CASSKGQQGGGNTIYF. CDR3 DNA: TGTGCCAGCAGCAAAGGTCAACAGGGTGGAGGAAACACCATATATTTT.

V and J are TRBV19 and TRBJ2-1, with TRBD2 matching over 10 bases. After removal of 3 bases from V and 9 bases from J, the junction contained 8 bases not matched to a gene. Germline CDR1 is LNHDA and CDR2 is SQIVND (reference sequence). The CDR3 spans 15 residues. The CDR3, as DNA: TGTGCCAGTAGTATCCTAGCGGGAGATTGGGGTGAGCAGTTCTTC. This translates into CASSILAGDWGEQFF.

The gene calls are TRBV11-2 and TRBJ2-7; tentatively, D is TRBD2 (6 bases). Germline-derived CDR1 and CDR2 are SGHAT and FQNNGV. V was clipped by 1 base and J by 7 bases, with 20 bases between them. The CDR3 is made up of 16 amino acids. The CDR3 protein is CASSLAAGQAPREQYF. CDR3 nucleotides: TGTGCCAGCAGCTTAGCGGCGGGGCAGGCCCCCAGGGAGCAGTACTTC.

The gene calls are TRBV12-3 or TRBV12-4 and TRBJ2-7, with TRBD1 matching over 7 bases. This CDR3 is 12 amino acids long. V shed 6 bases, J shed 6 bases, and the junction held 5 bases outside the gene matches. The CDR3 bases are TGTGCCAGCAGCCAAACAGGGGTCGAGCAGTACTTC. It specifies CASSQTGVEQYF.

This clone has only a few counts. The chain is built from TRBV6-5 and TRBJ2-7; 7 nucleotides match TRBD2. Germline CDR1 and CDR2: MNHEY and SVGAGI. This CDR3 is 14 amino acids long. The junction had 4 bases not matched to a gene; V was cut back by 5 bases and J by 0 bases. CDR3 amino acids: CASSTSVASYEQYF. In nucleotides, the CDR3 is TGTGCCAGCAGTACTAGCGTAGCCTCCTACGAGCAGTACTTC.